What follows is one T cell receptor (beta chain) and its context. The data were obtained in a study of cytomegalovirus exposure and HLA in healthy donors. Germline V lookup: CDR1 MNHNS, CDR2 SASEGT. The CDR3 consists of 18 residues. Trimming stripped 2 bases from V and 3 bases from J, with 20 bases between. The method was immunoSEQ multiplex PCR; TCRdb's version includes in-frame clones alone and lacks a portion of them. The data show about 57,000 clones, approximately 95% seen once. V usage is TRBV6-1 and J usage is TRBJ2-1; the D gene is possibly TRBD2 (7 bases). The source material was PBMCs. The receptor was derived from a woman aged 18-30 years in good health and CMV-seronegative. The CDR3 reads CASSELERGHRLYNEQFF. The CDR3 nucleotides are TGTGCCAGCAGTGAACTAGAGCGGGGACACCGACTCTACAATGAGCAGTTCTTC.